This TCR beta chain comes out of a study of cytotoxic CD8 clonotypes in ibrutinib-treated CLL. Study-level background: Responses: approximately 24 partial, 2 complete; after median approximately 70 months, around 15 stayed remitted, 12 progressed. Following a median approximately twelve months of treatment, with a range of 6 to 36, response samples were taken. Overall study findings and caveats: Rare overall, public clonotypes shrank or held steady under therapy. Against age-matched healthy donors, baseline clonality ran higher and tracked circulating CD8+ T-cell counts.

The repertoire was sequenced with immunoSEQ multiplex PCR; TCRdb's copy has only in-frame clones and lacks some. Here the sample spans some 200,000 clones, about 75% being singletons. On this clone: The antigen remains unidentified.

This CDR3 is 15 amino acids long. Trimming cost V 1 base and J 10 bases, with 19 bases left between them. Germline CDR1 reads GTSNPN; CDR2 reads SVGIG (reference sequence). The sequence was collected from a human donor with chronic lymphocytic leukemia. The chain joins TRBV30 to TRBJ1-4; D is possibly TRBD1 (5 bases). Sample: PBMCs, taken after 12 months of ibrutinib treatment. The CDR3 DNA is TGTGCCTGGAGTGGTCGGGGCCCAAGTCGAGGAAAACTGTTTTTT. It yields the protein CAWSGRGPSRGKLFF.